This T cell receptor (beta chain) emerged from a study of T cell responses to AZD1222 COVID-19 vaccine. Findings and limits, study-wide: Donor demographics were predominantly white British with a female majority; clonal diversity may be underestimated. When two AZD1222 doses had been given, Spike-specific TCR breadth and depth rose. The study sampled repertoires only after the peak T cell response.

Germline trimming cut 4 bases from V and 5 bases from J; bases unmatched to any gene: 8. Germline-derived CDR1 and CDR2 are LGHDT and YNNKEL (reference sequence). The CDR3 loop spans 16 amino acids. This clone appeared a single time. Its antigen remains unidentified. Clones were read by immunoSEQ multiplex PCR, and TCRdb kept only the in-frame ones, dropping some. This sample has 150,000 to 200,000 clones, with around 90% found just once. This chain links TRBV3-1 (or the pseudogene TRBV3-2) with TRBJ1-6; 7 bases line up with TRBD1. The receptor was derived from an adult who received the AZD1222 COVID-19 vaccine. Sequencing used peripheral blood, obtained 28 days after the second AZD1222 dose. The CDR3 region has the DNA TGTGCCAGCAGCCGATCGGAGACAGGGAATAATTCACCCCTCCACTTT. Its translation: CASSRSETGNNSPLHF.